Sequencing of this TCR beta chain was carried out in a study of cytomegalovirus exposure and HLA in healthy donors. The PCR used 60 Vbeta and 13 Jbeta primers. Assay used: immunoSEQ multiplex PCR; TCRdb lists only in-frame clones, some missing. Seen here are 180,000 or so clones, roughly 85% observed once, and the top ten hold roughly 6%. The sample was PBMCs. This TCR came from a man aged 35-49 years in good health and CMV-seropositive.

As DNA, the CDR3 is TGTGCTAGTGCTACGTACAGGGTTCGGACTGAAGCTTTCTTT. Translating it yields CASATYRVRTEAFF. The genes are TRBV12-5 and TRBJ1-1; TRBD1 might be the D (6 bases). Germline V gene lookup returns CDR1 LGHNT and CDR2 FRNRAP. Trimming pared 7 bases from V and 5 bases from J, leaving 17 bases between. The CDR3 length is 14 residues.